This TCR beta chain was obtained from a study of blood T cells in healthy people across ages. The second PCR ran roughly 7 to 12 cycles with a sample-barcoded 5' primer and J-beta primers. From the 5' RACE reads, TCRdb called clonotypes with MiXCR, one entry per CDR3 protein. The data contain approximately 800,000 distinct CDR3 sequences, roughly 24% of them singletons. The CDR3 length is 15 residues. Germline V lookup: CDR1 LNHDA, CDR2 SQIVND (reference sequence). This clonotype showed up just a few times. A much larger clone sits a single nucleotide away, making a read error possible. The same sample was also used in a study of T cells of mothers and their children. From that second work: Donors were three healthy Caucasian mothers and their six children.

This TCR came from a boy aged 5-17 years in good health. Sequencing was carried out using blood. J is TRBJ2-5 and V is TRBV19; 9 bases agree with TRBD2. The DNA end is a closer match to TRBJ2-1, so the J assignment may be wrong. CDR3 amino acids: CASTSGLAPANEQFF. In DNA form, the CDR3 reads TGTGCCAGTACCTCTGGACTAGCGCCGGCAAATGAGCAGTTCTTC.